This TCR beta chain originates from a study of T cell clonality in common variable immunodeficiency. This clone was recorded at least ten times. Its antigen is undetermined. The read falls 3 residues short of the CDR3 end, and the missing part is taken from the germline J gene. Profiled with immunoSEQ multiplex PCR; TCRdb holds only in-frame clones, not every one. The record shows fewer than 70,000 clones for this sample, with no singletons present. The CDR3 consists of 16 residues. With 0 bases clipped from V and 6 bases from J, the junction kept 9 bases outside the gene matches. Germline V gene lookup returns CDR1 SGHRS and CDR2 YFSETQ. Findings and caveats of the study: What drives increased CVID clonality needs T cell subpopulation sequencing. Links between repertoire features and CVID complications were heterogeneity-limited.

Sequencing was performed on peripheral blood mononuclear cells. The sequence came from a person aged 18-70 years in good health. The chain combines TRBV5-1 with TRBJ2-1, with 7 bases matching TRBD2. CDR3 DNA, as far as it was read: TGCGCCAGCAGCTTGGCCAGAGCTAGCGGAGCCAATGAG. This translates into CASSLARASGANE. From start to end, the CDR3 is CASSLARASGANEQFF.